This T cell receptor (beta chain) derives from a study of blood T cell repertoires in COVID-19. Study background: Researchers got acute and convalescent COVID-19 samples from the United States, Italy and Spain.

This CDR3 is 16 amino acids long. Unmatched junction bases numbered 14, after V lost 3 bases and J lost 9 bases. Germline CDR1 and CDR2: LNHDA and SQIVND (reference sequence). Authors' processing steps: From reference gene primer amplification, estimates of nucleated cell counts were derived. This table comes from immunoSEQ multiplex PCR, and its TCRdb copy is limited to in-frame clones, with some not included. V and J calls and clone size follow that table, whereas D and trimming were derived from the DNA. The repertoire holds more than 150,000 clones, with more than 70% as singletons. The clonotype was recovered from a woman at least 80 years old with active or convalescent COVID-19. The sequenced material came from peripheral blood. The V gene is TRBV19, the J gene TRBJ2-1, with 7 bases fitting TRBD1. CDR3 nucleotide sequence: TGTGCCAGTAGTATGGGAACAGGGGCCAGGGGGAGTGAGCAGTTCTTC. Translated, it gives CASSMGTGARGSEQFF.